This T cell receptor (beta chain) was sequenced for a study of Ad26.COV2.S vaccination and SARS-CoV-2 variants. Study findings and constraints: Quantification of TCR breadth and depth may have yielded underestimates of total T cell responses.

Generated by immunoSEQ multiplex PCR, the TCRdb table keeps only in-frame clones and is missing some. The sample lists about 350,000 clones; 75% to 90% were seen once. Treatment denoted: 19 received Ad26.COV2.S at low or high dose, single or two shots; 5 received placebo; per-sample allocation not given. Sampling was done on day 63 after the first vaccine or placebo injection. The sample came from a Boston adult aged 18-55 years. This clone was seen a few times. Its antigen is unknown. This TCR was sampled from a person aged 18 to 65 who received the Ad26.COV2.S COVID-19 vaccine or a placebo. Sequences were derived from peripheral blood, sampled in a trial of Ad26.COV2.S vaccine versus placebo.

CDR3 in amino acids: CASSTTNSNSPLHF. The CDR3 DNA follows: TGTGCCAGTAGTACCACAAATTCTAATTCACCCCTCCACTTT. The rearrangement joins TRBV19 to TRBJ1-6; D gene unclear. The CDR3 sequence is 14 residues long. Looked up from germline, CDR1 is LNHDA and CDR2 is SQIVND (reference sequence). V was pared by 4 bases and J by 6 bases, with 10 bases between. Complete variable domain (other parts from reference TRBV19 and TRBJ1-6): DGGITQSPKYLFRKEGQNVTLSCEQNLNHDAMYWYRQDPGQGLRLIYYSQIVNDFQKGDIAEGYSVSREKKESFPLTVTSAQKNPTAFYLCASSTTNSNSPLHFGNGTRLTVT.